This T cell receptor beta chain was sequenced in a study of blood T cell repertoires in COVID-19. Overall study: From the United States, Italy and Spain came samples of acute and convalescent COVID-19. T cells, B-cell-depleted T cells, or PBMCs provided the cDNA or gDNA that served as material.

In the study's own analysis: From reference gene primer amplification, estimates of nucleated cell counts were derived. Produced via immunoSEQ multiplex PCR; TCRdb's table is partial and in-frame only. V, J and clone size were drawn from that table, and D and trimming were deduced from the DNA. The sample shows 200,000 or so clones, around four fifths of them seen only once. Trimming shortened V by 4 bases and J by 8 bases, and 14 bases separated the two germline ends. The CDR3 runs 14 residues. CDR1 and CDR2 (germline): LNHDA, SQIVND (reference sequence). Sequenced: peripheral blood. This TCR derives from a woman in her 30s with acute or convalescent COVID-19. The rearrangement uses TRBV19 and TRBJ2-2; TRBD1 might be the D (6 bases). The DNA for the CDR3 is TGTGCCAGTAGTACCGAACAGGGTCTAGGGGAGCTGTTTTTT. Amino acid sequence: CASSTEQGLGELFF.